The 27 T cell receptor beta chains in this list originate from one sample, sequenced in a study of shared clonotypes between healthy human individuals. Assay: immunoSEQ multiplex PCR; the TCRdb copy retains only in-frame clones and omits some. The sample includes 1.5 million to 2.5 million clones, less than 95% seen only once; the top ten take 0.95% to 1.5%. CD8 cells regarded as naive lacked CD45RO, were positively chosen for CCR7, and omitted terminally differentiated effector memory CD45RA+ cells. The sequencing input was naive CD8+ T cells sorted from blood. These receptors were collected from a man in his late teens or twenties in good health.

CDR3 loop: CASSPGLAGGPTGELFF. The CDR3, as DNA: TGCGCCAGCAGCCCGGGACTAGCGGGAGGGCCCACCGGGGAGCTGTTTTTT. The J gene is TRBJ2-2, the V gene TRBV4-1; 16 bases are shared with TRBD2. The CDR3 has 17 amino acids. Germline V lookup: CDR1 MGHRA, CDR2 YSYEKL. V was pared by 4 bases and J by 4 bases, with 3 bases of the junction left unmatched.

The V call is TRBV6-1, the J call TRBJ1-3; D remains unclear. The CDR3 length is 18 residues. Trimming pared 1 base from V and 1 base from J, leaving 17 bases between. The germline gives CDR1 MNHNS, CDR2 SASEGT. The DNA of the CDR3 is TGTGCCAGCAGTGAAGAGTCAGTGCGGACTTCATCTGGAAACACCATATATTTT. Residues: CASSEESVRTSSGNTIYF.

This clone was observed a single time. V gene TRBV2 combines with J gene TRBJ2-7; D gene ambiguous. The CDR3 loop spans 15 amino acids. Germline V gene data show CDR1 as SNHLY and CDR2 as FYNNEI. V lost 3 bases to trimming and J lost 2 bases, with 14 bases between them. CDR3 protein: CASSEGPLATYEQYF. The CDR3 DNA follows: TGTGCCAGCAGTGAGGGTCCTCTCGCAACCTACGAGCAGTACTTC.

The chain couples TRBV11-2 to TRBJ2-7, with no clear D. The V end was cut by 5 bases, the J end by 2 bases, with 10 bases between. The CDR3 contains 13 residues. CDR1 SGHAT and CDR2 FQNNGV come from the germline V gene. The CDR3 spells CASSGVDPYEQYF. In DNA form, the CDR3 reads TGTGCCAGCAGCGGAGTGGACCCCTACGAGCAGTACTTC.

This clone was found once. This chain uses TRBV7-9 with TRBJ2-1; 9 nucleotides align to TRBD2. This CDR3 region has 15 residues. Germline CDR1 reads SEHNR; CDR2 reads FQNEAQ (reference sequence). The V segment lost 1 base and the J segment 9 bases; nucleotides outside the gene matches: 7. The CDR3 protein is CASSLGGAGGTEQFF. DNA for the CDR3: TGTGCCAGCAGCTTAGGAGGAGCGGGAGGTACTGAGCAGTTCTTC.

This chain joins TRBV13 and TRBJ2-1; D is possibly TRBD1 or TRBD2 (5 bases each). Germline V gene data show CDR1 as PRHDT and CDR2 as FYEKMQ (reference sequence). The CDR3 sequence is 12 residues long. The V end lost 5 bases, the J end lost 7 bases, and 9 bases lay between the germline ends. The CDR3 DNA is TGTGCCAGCAGCCAATGGGGGAATGAGCAGTTCTTC. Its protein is CASSQWGNEQFF.

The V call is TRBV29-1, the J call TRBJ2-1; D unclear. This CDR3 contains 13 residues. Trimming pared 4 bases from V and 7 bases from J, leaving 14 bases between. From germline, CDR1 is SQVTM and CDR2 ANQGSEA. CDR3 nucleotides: TGCAGCGTTGTTCCCGGAATACATAATGAGCAGTTCTTC. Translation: CSVVPGIHNEQFF.

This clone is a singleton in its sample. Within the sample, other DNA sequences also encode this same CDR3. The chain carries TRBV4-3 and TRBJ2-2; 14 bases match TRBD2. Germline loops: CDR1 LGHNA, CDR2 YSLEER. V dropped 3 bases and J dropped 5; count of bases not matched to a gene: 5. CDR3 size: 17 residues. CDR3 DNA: TGCGCCAGCAGCCAGGGACTAGCGGGAGTGTGGACCGGGGAGCTGTTTTTT. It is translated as CASSQGLAGVWTGELFF.

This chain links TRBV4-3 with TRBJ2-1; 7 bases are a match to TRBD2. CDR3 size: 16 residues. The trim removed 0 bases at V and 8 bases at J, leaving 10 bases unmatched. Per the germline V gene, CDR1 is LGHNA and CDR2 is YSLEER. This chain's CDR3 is CASSQDWGEGRYEQFF. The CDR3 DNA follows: TGCGCCAGCAGCCAAGATTGGGGGGAGGGCCGCTATGAGCAGTTCTTC.

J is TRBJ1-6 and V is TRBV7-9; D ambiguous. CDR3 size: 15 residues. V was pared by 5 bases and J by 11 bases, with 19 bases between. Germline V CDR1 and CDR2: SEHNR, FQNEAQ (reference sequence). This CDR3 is CASSRPLEGTAPLHF. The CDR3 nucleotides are TGTGCCAGCAGCCGACCTCTAGAGGGTACGGCACCCCTCCACTTT.

The DNA for the CDR3 is TGTGCCAGCAAGCCCGGGGACAGTGTGACCTACGAGCAGTACTTC. It encodes CASKPGDSVTYEQYF. The chain carries TRBV19 and TRBJ2-7; TRBD1 aligns across 7 bases. CDR1 is LNHDA and CDR2 is SQIVND in the germline V gene (reference sequence). The junction had 13 bases not matched to a gene; V was cut back by 9 bases and J by 2 bases. This CDR3 is 15 amino acids long.

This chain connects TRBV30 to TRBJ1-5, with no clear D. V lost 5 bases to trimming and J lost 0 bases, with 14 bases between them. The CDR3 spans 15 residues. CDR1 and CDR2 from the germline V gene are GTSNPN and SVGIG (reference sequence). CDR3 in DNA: TGTGCCTGGGGTCACGAGGGTTCTAGCAATCAGCCCCAGCATTTT. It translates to CAWGHEGSSNQPQHF.

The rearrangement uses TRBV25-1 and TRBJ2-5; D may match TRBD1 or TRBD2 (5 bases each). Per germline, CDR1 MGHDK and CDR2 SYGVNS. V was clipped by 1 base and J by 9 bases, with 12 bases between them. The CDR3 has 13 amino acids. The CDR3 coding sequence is TGTGCCAGCAGTGAATCCGAGATGGGGGCCCAGTACTTC. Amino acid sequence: CASSESEMGAQYF.

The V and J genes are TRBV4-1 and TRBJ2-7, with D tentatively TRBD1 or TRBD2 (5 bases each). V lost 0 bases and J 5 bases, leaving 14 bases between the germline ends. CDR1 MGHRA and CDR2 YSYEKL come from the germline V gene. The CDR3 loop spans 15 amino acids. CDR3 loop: CASSQDMAGRNEQYF. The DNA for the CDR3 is TGCGCCAGCAGCCAAGATATGGCAGGGAGAAACGAGCAGTACTTC.

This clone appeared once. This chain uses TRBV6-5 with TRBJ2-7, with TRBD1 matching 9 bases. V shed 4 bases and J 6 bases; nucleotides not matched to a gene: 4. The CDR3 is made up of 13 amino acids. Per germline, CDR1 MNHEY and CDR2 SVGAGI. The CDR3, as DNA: TGTGCCAGCAGTTGGGACAGGGATGGCGAGCAGTACTTC. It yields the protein CASSWDRDGEQYF.

The CDR3 DNA reads as TGTGCCAGCAGTTCCGACGGGACAGGCCCCGTAAGGGAGCAGTACTTC. It yields the protein CASSSDGTGPVREQYF. V is TRBV6-5 and J is TRBJ2-7; 8 bases are a match to TRBD1. The V segment lost 4 bases and the J segment 7 bases; nucleotides outside the gene matches: 15. Germline CDR1 MNHEY, CDR2 SVGAGI. The CDR3 has 16 residues.

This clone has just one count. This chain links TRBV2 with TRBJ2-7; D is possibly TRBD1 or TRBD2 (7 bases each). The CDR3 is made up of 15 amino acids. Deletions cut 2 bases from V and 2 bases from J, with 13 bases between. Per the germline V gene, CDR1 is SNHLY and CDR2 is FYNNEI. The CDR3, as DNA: TGTGCCAGCAGTGAAAGCGGGGACAGAGCCTACGAGCAGTACTTC. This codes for CASSESGDRAYEQYF. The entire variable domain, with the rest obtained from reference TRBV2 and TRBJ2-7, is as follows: EPEVTQTPSHQVTQMGQEVILRCVPISNHLYFYWYRQILGQKVEFLVSFYNNEISEKSEIFDDQFSVERPDGSNFTLKIRSTKLEDSAMYFCASSESGDRAYEQYFGPGTRLTVT.

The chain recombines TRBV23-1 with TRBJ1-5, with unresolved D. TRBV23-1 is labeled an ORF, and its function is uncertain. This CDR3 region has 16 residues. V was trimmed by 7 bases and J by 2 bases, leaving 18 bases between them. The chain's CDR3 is CASKGRERGGNQPQHF. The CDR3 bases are TGCGCCAGCAAGGGCCGAGAGAGAGGTGGCAATCAGCCCCAGCATTTT.

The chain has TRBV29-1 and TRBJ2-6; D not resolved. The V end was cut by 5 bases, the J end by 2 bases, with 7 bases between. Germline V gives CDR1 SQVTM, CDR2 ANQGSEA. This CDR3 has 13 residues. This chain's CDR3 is CSVYETGANVLTF. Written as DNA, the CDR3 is TGCAGCGTTTACGAAACTGGGGCCAACGTCCTGACTTTC. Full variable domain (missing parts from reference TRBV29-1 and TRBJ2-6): SAVISQKPSRDICQRGTSLTIQCQVDSQVTMMFWYRQQPGQSLTLIATANQGSEATYESGFVIDKFPISRPNLTFSTLTVSNMSPEDSSIYLCSVYETGANVLTFGAGSRLTVL.

CDR3 nucleotides: TGTGCCAGCAGTCCAGGGATTTCCTACGAGCAGTACTTC. It is translated as CASSPGISYEQYF. V is TRBV6-6 and J is TRBJ2-7; maybe TRBD1 (5 bases). Trimming cost V 5 bases and J 1 base, with 9 bases left between them. CDR3 length: 13 residues. CDR1 and CDR2 from the germline V gene are MNHNY and SVGAGI (reference sequence).

CDR3: CASSPTVLGETPLHF. The CDR3 DNA follows: TGTGCCAGCAGCCCTACAGTGCTCGGTGAGACACCCCTCCACTTT. The rearrangement uses TRBV6-6 and TRBJ1-6; D not certain. V was cut by 6 bases and J by 11 bases, with 20 bases left in between. The CDR3 is made up of 15 amino acids. Germline V gives CDR1 MNHNY, CDR2 SVGAGI (reference sequence).

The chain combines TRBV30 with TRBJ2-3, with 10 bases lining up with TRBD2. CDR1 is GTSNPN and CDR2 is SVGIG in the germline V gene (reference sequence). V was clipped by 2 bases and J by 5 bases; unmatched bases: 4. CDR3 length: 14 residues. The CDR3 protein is CAWSLTSGKDTQYF. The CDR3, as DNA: TGTGCCTGGAGTTTAACTAGCGGGAAAGATACGCAGTATTTT.

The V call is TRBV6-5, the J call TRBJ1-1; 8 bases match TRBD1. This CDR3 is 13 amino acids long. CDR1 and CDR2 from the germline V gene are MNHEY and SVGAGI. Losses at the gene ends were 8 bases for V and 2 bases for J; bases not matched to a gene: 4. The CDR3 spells CASGTGVNTEAFF. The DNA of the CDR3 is TGTGCCAGCGGGACAGGAGTAAACACTGAAGCTTTCTTT.

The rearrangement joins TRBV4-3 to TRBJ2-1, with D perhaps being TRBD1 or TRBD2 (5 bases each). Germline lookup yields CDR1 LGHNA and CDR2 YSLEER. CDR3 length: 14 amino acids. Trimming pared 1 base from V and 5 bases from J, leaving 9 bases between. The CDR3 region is CASSQVWGNNEQFF. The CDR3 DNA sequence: TGCGCCAGCAGCCAAGTTTGGGGGAACAATGAGCAGTTCTTC.

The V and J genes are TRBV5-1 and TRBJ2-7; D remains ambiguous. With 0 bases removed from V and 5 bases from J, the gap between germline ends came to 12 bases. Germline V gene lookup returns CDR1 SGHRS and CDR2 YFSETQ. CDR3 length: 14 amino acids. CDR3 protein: CASSLVAIPNEQYF. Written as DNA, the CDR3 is TGCGCCAGCAGCTTGGTGGCAATTCCTAACGAGCAGTACTTC.

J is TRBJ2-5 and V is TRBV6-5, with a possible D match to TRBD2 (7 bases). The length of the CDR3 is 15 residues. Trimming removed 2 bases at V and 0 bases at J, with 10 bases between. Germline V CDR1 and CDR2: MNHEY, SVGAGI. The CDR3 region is CASSYRGGYQETQYF. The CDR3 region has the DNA TGTGCCAGCAGTTACCGCGGGGGCTACCAAGAGACCCAGTACTTC.

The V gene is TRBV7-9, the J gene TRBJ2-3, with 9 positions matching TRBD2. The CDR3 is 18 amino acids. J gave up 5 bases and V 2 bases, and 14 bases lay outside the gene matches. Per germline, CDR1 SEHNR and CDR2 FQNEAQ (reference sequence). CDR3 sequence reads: CASSLPNLVSGREDTQYF. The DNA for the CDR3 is TGTGCCAGCAGCTTACCCAACTTGGTTAGCGGGAGAGAAGATACGCAGTATTTT.